These 25 T cell receptor beta chains were sequenced from one sample in a study of CD8+ T cells in alopecia areata (dated by TCRdb to 2016 to 2018). What this sample's time point label stands for: more than 3 weeks on oral tofacitinib. Per the publication, the treatment or condition label means: oral pan-JAK inhibitor, 5-10 mg twice daily. The library was made by the immunoSEQ multiplex PCR assay. For TCR sequencing, RNA was extracted from every sample and reverse transcribed into cDNA to serve as template. TCRdb holds this immuneACCESS table with in-frame rearrangements only. Some clones are missing; in checked studies, unresolved V genes explain under half, and the rest has no known cause. For this sample there are about 200,000 clones; 50% to 70% appear just once. The ten largest clonotypes hold 1.5% to 2% of the sample. Sequencing was performed on CD4+ T cells sorted from blood, taken at week 4, from a patient treated with tofacitinib. These receptors were obtained from a human donor with alopecia areata.

As regards this clone: The same CDR3 also results from other DNA sequences found in this sample. The V call is TRBV15, the J call TRBJ2-1; weak D call: TRBD2 (6 bases). Trimming pared 0 bases from V and 5 bases from J, leaving 8 bases between. Looked up from germline, CDR1 is LNHNV and CDR2 is YYDKDF (reference sequence). The CDR3 has 14 amino acids. CDR3 DNA sequence: TGTGCCACCAGCAGAGATGGAGGGAACAATGAGCAGTTCTTC. Translating gives CATSRDGGNNEQFF.

The V gene is TRBV29-1, the J gene TRBJ2-3; 7 bases are a match to TRBD1. The CDR3 is 14 amino acids. Germline-derived CDR1 and CDR2 are SQVTM and ANQGSEA. The V and J ends lost 7 bases and 1 base, in that order; junction bases with no gene match: 8. The CDR3 region is CSGKQGLGTDTQYF. In DNA, the CDR3 is TGCAGCGGAAAACAGGGGCTGGGCACAGATACGCAGTATTTT.

The chain combines TRBV15 with TRBJ2-5; D unclear. V lost 5 bases to trimming and J lost 5 bases, with 12 bases between them. The CDR3 totals 13 residues. Germline assignment: CDR1 LNHNV and CDR2 YYDKDF (reference sequence). DNA for the CDR3: TGTGCCACCAGCCACCCGGGCCCGGAGACCCAGTACTTC. It is translated as CATSHPGPETQYF.

The V and J genes are TRBV21-1 and TRBJ2-3. TRBV21-1 counts as a pseudogene. The CDR3 contains 14 residues. CDR3 sequence: CASSRAPRTDTQYF. The CDR3 DNA reads as TGTGCCAGCAGCAGAGCACCGCGCACAGATACGCAGTATTTT.

This clone appeared a few times. The gene calls are TRBV11-2 and TRBJ2-7; D possibly corresponds to TRBD1 (5 bases). The V gene's germline CDR1 is SGHAT and CDR2 FQNNGV. The CDR3 spans 14 residues. V was trimmed by 5 bases and J by 2 bases, leaving 13 bases between them. CDR3 region: CASSPTAGPYEQYF. CDR3 nucleotide sequence: TGTGCCAGCAGCCCCACCGCAGGGCCCTACGAGCAGTACTTC.

This chain links TRBV7-9 with TRBJ2-5; a possible D gene is TRBD2 (6 bases). This CDR3 has 13 amino acids. Germline loops: CDR1 SEHNR, CDR2 FQNEAQ (reference sequence). Trimming left V 5 bases short and J 3 bases short, with 10 bases between. This CDR3 is CASSRDSKETQYF. CDR3 nucleotide sequence: TGTGCCAGCAGCCGGGACTCGAAAGAGACCCAGTACTTC.

This chain links TRBV7-2 with TRBJ1-1; D is unresolved. Germline V lookup: CDR1 SGHTA, CDR2 FQGNSA. Trimming took 4 bases from V and 3 from J, leaving 12 bases between them. The CDR3 length is 14 residues. The CDR3 sequence: CASSSGSGHTEAFF. The CDR3 nucleotides are TGTGCCAGCAGCTCGGGGTCTGGGCACACTGAAGCTTTCTTT.

This clone showed up just a few times. The chain carries TRBV2 and TRBJ1-2; perhaps TRBD1 as D (5 bases). This CDR3 comprises 16 residues. Germline V lookup: CDR1 SNHLY, CDR2 FYNNEI. Trimming removed 3 bases from V and 4 bases from J, with 18 bases in between. CDR3 nucleotide sequence: TGTGCCAGCAGTGAGGGTACCTGGGAGGGGCGCTATGGCTACACCTTC. It translates to CASSEGTWEGRYGYTF.

The J gene is TRBJ2-5, the V gene TRBV30; the D gene is possibly TRBD1 (5 bases). The germline gives CDR1 GTSNPN, CDR2 SVGIG (reference sequence). The CDR3 loop spans 12 amino acids. V lost 0 bases, J lost 7 bases, and 9 bases lay in between. This CDR3 is CAWSVGPGTQYF. CDR3 DNA: TGTGCCTGGAGTGTGGGGCCCGGGACCCAGTACTTC.

Concerning this clone: Other nucleotide sequences from this sample produce the same CDR3. The genes are TRBV14 and TRBJ2-5; no clear D. CDR3 size: 12 residues. In germline, CDR1 is SGHDN, CDR2 FVKESK. Trimming stripped 1 base from V and 5 bases from J, with 5 bases between. The CDR3 region is CASSQVRETQYF. The CDR3 DNA follows: TGTGCCAGCAGCCAAGTGCGGGAGACCCAGTACTTC.

The count of this clone is one. The chain combines TRBV5-1 with TRBJ2-1; unclear D gene. The CDR3 runs 13 residues. The germline V gene encodes CDR1 SGHRS and CDR2 YFSETQ. With 0 bases removed from V and 5 bases from J, the gap between germline ends came to 6 bases. In DNA, the CDR3 is TGCGCCAGCAGCTTGGCACCGAACAATGAGCAGTTCTTC. Residues: CASSLAPNNEQFF. Filled out from reference TRBV5-1 and TRBJ2-1, the complete variable domain reads KAGVTQTPRYLIKTRGQQVTLSCSPISGHRSVSWYQQTPGQGLQFLFEYFSETQRNKGNFPGRFSGRQFSNSRSEMNVSTLELGDSALYLCASSLAPNNEQFFGPGTRLTVL.

The chain has TRBV7-9 and TRBJ1-5, with 7 bases fitting TRBD1. Germline V CDR1 and CDR2: SEHNR, FQNEAQ (reference sequence). Trimming cost V 8 bases and J 4 bases; bases outside gene matches: 5. The CDR3 is 13 amino acids. The CDR3 protein is CASAKQGNQPQHF. The CDR3, as DNA: TGTGCCAGCGCCAAACAGGGGAATCAGCCCCAGCATTTT.

The V gene is TRBV30, the J gene TRBJ1-5; 8 bases fit TRBD1. V lost 1 base and J lost 7; bases outside the gene matches: 3. CDR3 length: 13 residues. The germline V gene has CDR1 GTSNPN and CDR2 SVGIG (reference sequence). In DNA form, the CDR3 reads TGTGCCTGGAGTGGACAGGGGCAGCAGCCCCAGCATTTT. Protein: CAWSGQGQQPQHF.

This chain connects TRBV5-1 to TRBJ1-1; D may be TRBD1 (5 bases). This CDR3 spans 15 amino acids. The germline gives CDR1 SGHRS, CDR2 YFSETQ. V was pared by 4 bases and J by 0 bases, with 13 bases between. CDR3: CASSPRQGLNTEAFF. In DNA, the CDR3 is TGCGCCAGCAGCCCGCGGCAGGGTCTGAACACTGAAGCTTTCTTT.

The chain combines TRBV29-1 with TRBJ2-1; 12 nucleotides align to TRBD1. Looked up from germline, CDR1 is SQVTM and CDR2 is ANQGSEA. The V gene end was trimmed by 4 bases and the J gene end by 7 bases; junction bases not matched to a gene: 8. The CDR3 spans 15 residues. The CDR3 sequence is CSVAPGTGGKNEQFF. CDR3 coding DNA: TGCAGCGTTGCCCCCGGGACAGGGGGCAAGAATGAGCAGTTCTTC.

In this sample, this clone turned up a few times. The V gene is TRBV9, the J gene TRBJ2-2, with TRBD1 identical over 9 bases. The germline CDR1 and CDR2 sequences are SGDLS and YYNGEE. The CDR3 loop spans 19 amino acids. Trimming removed 0 bases from V and 0 bases from J; junction bases left unmatched: 9. DNA for the CDR3: TGTGCCAGCAGCGTAGTGTCTGGGGGGACAGGGACGAACACCGGGGAGCTGTTTTTT. It is translated as CASSVVSGGTGTNTGELFF.

There are many counts of this clone. The chain carries TRBV18 and TRBJ1-2; D not certain. The CDR3 is 14 amino acids. In germline, CDR1 is KGHSH, CDR2 LQKENI. V lost 2 bases, J lost 5 bases, and 12 bases lay in between. The CDR3 is CASSPGINSYGYTF. The CDR3 DNA follows: TGTGCCAGCTCACCAGGGATCAACTCATATGGCTACACCTTC.

The chain uses TRBV7-6 and TRBJ2-1; 11 positions agree with TRBD1. The V gene end was trimmed by 1 base and the J gene end by 11 bases; junction bases not matched to a gene: 7. This CDR3 has 15 residues. Germline assignment: CDR1 SGHVS and CDR2 FNYEAQ. CDR3 DNA: TGTGCCAGCAGCTTAGGGAGGACAGGGGGCGGGAAGCAGTTCTTC. Translating it yields CASSLGRTGGGKQFF. Combining the CDR3 with reference TRBV7-6 and TRBJ2-1 gives the whole variable domain GAGVSQSPRYKVTKRGQDVALRCDPISGHVSLYWYRQALGQGPEFLTYFNYEAQQDKSGLPNDRFSAERPEGSISTLTIQRTEQRDSAMYRCASSLGRTGGGKQFFGPGTRLTVL.

This clone was seen a handful of times. At one boundary the junction diverges from the germline segment, which might be a read error. The chain employs TRBV7-2 and TRBJ1-2; weak D call: TRBD1 (5 bases). Germline V gives CDR1 SGHTA, CDR2 FQGNSA. The CDR3 is made up of 15 amino acids. The CDR3 region is CASSQGSGDPYGYTF. The CDR3 DNA reads as TGCGCCAGCAGCCAAGGATCGGGGGACCCCTATGGCTACACCTTC.

The chain employs TRBV7-8 and TRBJ2-2; TRBD2 matches at 9 bases. This CDR3 region has 19 residues. Germline V gene lookup returns CDR1 SGHVS and CDR2 FQNEAQ. V gave up 1 base and J gave up 0 bases; unmatched junction bases: 9. As DNA, the CDR3 is TGTGCCAGCAGCTTAGGATTAGCGGGGGTATCTACGAACACCGGGGAGCTGTTTTTT. Translating it yields CASSLGLAGVSTNTGELFF.

V and J are TRBV30 and TRBJ1-1, with TRBD1 as a possible D gene (5 bases). The CDR3 has 15 residues. Trimming removed 4 bases at V and 6 bases at J, with 21 bases between. Germline V gene lookup returns CDR1 GTSNPN and CDR2 SVGIG (reference sequence). CDR3 in amino acids: CAWIPIRQGTAEAFF. Here the CDR3 DNA reads TGTGCCTGGATCCCGATTCGCCAGGGAACGGCTGAAGCTTTCTTT. Together with reference TRBV30 and TRBJ1-1, the CDR3 gives the full variable domain: SQTIHQWPATLVQPVGSPLSLECTVEGTSNPNLYWYRQAAGRGLQLLFYSVGIGQISSEVPQNLSASRPQDRQFILSSKKLLLSDSGFYLCAWIPIRQGTAEAFFGQGTRLTVV.

This chain joins TRBV30 and TRBJ1-5; tentatively, D is TRBD1 (6 bases). This CDR3 spans 15 amino acids. Germline values: CDR1 GTSNPN, CDR2 SVGIG (reference sequence). V lost 2 bases and J lost 1, with 12 bases in between. The CDR3 DNA follows: TGTGCCTGGAGTACAGGGTCCCGCAGCAATCAGCCCCAGCATTTT. This translates into CAWSTGSRSNQPQHF.

The V gene is TRBV25-1, the J gene TRBJ2-3; the D gene is possibly TRBD2 (5 bases). The CDR3 totals 15 residues. In germline, CDR1 is MGHDK, CDR2 SYGVNS. Trimming stripped 4 bases from V and 5 bases from J, with 16 bases between. Here the CDR3 reads CASSAYLAGLDTQYF. Written as DNA, the CDR3 is TGTGCCAGCAGTGCGTACTTGGCGGGTTTAGATACGCAGTATTTT. Combining the CDR3 with reference TRBV25-1 and TRBJ2-3 gives the whole variable domain EADIYQTPRYLVIGTGKKITLECSQTMGHDKMYWYQQDPGMELHLIHYSYGVNSTEKGDLSSESTVSRIRTEHFPLTLESARPSHTSQYLCASSAYLAGLDTQYFGPGTRLTVL.

This clone was seen a handful of times. The chain uses TRBV4-2 and TRBJ2-2; weak D call: TRBD2 (5 bases). Trimming stripped 0 bases from V and 1 base from J, with 9 bases between. Germline loops: CDR1 LGHNA, CDR2 YNFKEQ. The CDR3 runs 16 residues. The CDR3 region has the DNA TGTGCCAGCAGCCAAGATCGTGGAGGGAACACCGGGGAGCTGTTTTTT. Encoded protein: CASSQDRGGNTGELFF.

The chain joins TRBV9 to TRBJ2-1, with no clear D. Germline V lookup: CDR1 SGDLS, CDR2 YYNGEE. V gave up 4 bases and J gave up 6 bases, with 17 bases separating them. This CDR3 is 15 amino acids long. CDR3 bases: TGTGCCAGCAGCCCACGATCTTTGAACACCAATGAGCAGTTCTTC. This codes for CASSPRSLNTNEQFF.